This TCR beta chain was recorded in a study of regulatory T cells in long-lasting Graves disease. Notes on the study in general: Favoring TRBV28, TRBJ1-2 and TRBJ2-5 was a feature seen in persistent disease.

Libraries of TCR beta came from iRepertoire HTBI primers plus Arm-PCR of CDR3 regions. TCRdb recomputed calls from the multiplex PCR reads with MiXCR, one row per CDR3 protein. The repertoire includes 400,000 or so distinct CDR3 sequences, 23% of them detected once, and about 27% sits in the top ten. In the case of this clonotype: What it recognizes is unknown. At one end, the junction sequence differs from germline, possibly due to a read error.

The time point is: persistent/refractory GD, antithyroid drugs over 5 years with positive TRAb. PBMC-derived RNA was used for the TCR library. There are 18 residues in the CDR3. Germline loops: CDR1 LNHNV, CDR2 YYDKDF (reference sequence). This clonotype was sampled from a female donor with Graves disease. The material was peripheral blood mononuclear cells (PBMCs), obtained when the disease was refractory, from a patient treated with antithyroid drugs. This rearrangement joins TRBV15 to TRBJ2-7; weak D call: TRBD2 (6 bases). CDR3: CVTSRVFSGGPSSYEQYF. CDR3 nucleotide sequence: TGTGTCACCAGCAGAGTGTTTAGCGGAGGTCCCAGCTCCTACGAGCAGTACTTC.